Each of the 25 T cell receptor beta chains below was sequenced from the same sample in a study of blood T cell repertoires in COVID-19. Produced via immunoSEQ multiplex PCR; TCRdb's table is partial and in-frame only. The data hold some 130,000 clones, with around 76% observed a single time. Sequences were obtained from peripheral blood. The receptors derive from a human donor in a cohort sampled during active COVID-19.

This clone was observed a handful of times. V and J are TRBV29-1 and TRBJ2-1; TRBD2 agrees at 9 bases. J gave up 9 bases and V 6 bases, and 12 bases lay outside the gene matches. CDR3 length: 14 residues. Germline V gene sequence: CDR1 SQVTM, CDR2 ANQGSEA. CDR3: CSVISGGTLREQFF. CDR3 nucleotide sequence: TGCAGCGTCATTAGCGGGGGCACCCTCCGTGAGCAGTTCTTC.

J is TRBJ1-2 and V is TRBV30; TRBD1 is a possible D gene (6 bases). V was shortened by 4 bases and J by 6 bases, with 18 bases between the two germline ends. Germline-derived CDR1 and CDR2 are GTSNPN and SVGIG (reference sequence). This CDR3 contains 14 residues. CDR3 coding DNA: TGTGCCTGGATGCCCCGACGGGGGGGCAATGGCTACACCTTC. Protein: CAWMPRRGGNGYTF. The full variable domain, its missing parts supplied by reference TRBV30 and TRBJ1-2, is SQTIHQWPATLVQPVGSPLSLECTVEGTSNPNLYWYRQAAGRGLQLLFYSVGIGQISSEVPQNLSASRPQDRQFILSSKKLLLSDSGFYLCAWMPRRGGNGYTFGSGTRLTVV.

DNA for the CDR3: TGCGCCAGCAGCTTCCAGCGGGGGGCAGATACGCAGTATTTT. Translated, it gives CASSFQRGADTQYF. The chain recombines TRBV5-1 with TRBJ2-3; 9 bases fit TRBD2. V trimming: 2 bases; J trimming: 4 bases; junction bases outside the gene matches: 2. CDR3 length: 14 amino acids. The germline CDR1 and CDR2 sequences are SGHRS and YFSETQ. The full variable domain, with the rest looked up from reference TRBV5-1 and TRBJ2-3, is KAGVTQTPRYLIKTRGQQVTLSCSPISGHRSVSWYQQTPGQGLQFLFEYFSETQRNKGNFPGRFSGRQFSNSRSEMNVSTLELGDSALYLCASSFQRGADTQYFGPGTRLTVL.

The table lists this clone with a count of one. The DNA for the CDR3 is TGTGCCAGCAGTGCCTCCACTTCAGGGGTCATGAACACTGAAGCTTTCTTT. As protein: CASSASTSGVMNTEAFF. The gene calls are TRBV27 and TRBJ1-1; maybe TRBD1 (6 bases). Germline V gene data show CDR1 as MNHEY and CDR2 as SMNVEV (reference sequence). The CDR3 sequence is 17 residues long. Trimming pared 5 bases from V and 0 bases from J, leaving 19 bases between.

The rearrangement links TRBV2 to TRBJ2-7, with 9 bases lining up with TRBD1. J gave up 2 bases and V 3 bases, and 5 bases lay outside the gene matches. This CDR3 is 15 amino acids long. The germline CDR1 and CDR2 sequences are SNHLY and FYNNEI. This CDR3 reads CASSDGGQGPYEQYF. The CDR3 coding sequence is TGTGCCAGCAGTGATGGGGGACAGGGACCCTACGAGCAGTACTTC. Supplemented by reference TRBV2 and TRBJ2-7, the full variable domain reads EPEVTQTPSHQVTQMGQEVILRCVPISNHLYFYWYRQILGQKVEFLVSFYNNEISEKSEIFDDQFSVERPDGSNFTLKIRSTKLEDSAMYFCASSDGGQGPYEQYFGPGTRLTVT.

The chain recombines TRBV7-3 with TRBJ2-7; a weak D match, TRBD1 (5 bases). V was trimmed by 0 bases and J by 12 bases, leaving 12 bases between them. The CDR3 is made up of 12 amino acids. Per germline, CDR1 SGHTA and CDR2 FQGTGA. The CDR3 nucleotides are TGTGCCAGCAGCTTAACCCGGCAGGGCCGGTACTTC. Its protein product is CASSLTRQGRYF.

The J gene is TRBJ2-7, the V gene TRBV7-8; 10 bases are shared with TRBD2. J lost 4 bases, V lost 5 bases, and 11 bases had no gene match. Germline loops: CDR1 SGHVS, CDR2 FQNEAQ. This CDR3 has 16 residues. DNA of the CDR3: TGTGCCAGCAGCCGAGGGCTAGCGGGGGAGTTATACGAGCAGTACTTC. Translated: CASSRGLAGELYEQYF.

The genes are TRBV7-8 and TRBJ1-2, with 7 bases lining up with TRBD1. Germline V gene data show CDR1 as SGHVS and CDR2 as FQNEAQ. The CDR3 is made up of 15 amino acids. V shed 5 bases, J shed 8 bases, and the junction held 14 bases outside the gene matches. As DNA, the CDR3 is TGTGCCAGCAGCCCATCCGGGACTCCAGGGGGGGGCTACACCTTC. Its translation is CASSPSGTPGGGYTF. Using reference TRBV7-8 and TRBJ1-2 for the parts outside the CDR3, the full variable domain is GAGVSQSPRYKVAKRGQDVALRCDPISGHVSLFWYQQALGQGPEFLTYFQNEAQLDKSGLPSDRFFAERPEGSVSTLKIQRTQQEDSAVYLCASSPSGTPGGGYTFGSGTRLTVV.

J is TRBJ2-7 and V is TRBV6-6, with 9 bases fitting TRBD1. The trim removed 0 bases at V and 1 base at J, leaving 1 base unmatched. CDR1 and CDR2 from the germline V gene are MNHNY and SVGAGI (reference sequence). The CDR3 has 15 amino acids. This chain's CDR3 is CASSYSGTGSYEQYF. The CDR3 bases are TGTGCCAGCAGTTACTCCGGGACAGGGTCCTACGAGCAGTACTTC.

Only a few counts were recorded for this clone. CDR3 amino acids: CASSPRGTGDSPLHF. The CDR3 DNA reads TGTGCCAGCAGCCCCCGGGGGACGGGAGATTCACCCCTCCACTTT. V usage is TRBV7-9 and J usage is TRBJ1-6; perhaps TRBD1 as D (5 bases). This CDR3 contains 15 residues. Germline values: CDR1 SEHNR, CDR2 FQNEAQ (reference sequence). Trimming shortened V by 5 bases and J by 8 bases, and 16 bases separated the two germline ends.

CDR3 residues: CASSYGRGNTEAFF. The CDR3, as DNA: TGTGCCAGCAGCTACGGAAGGGGAAACACTGAAGCTTTCTTT. This rearrangement joins TRBV11-2 to TRBJ1-1; weak D call: TRBD1 (5 bases). CDR3 length: 14 amino acids. Between the trimmed V and J ends, which lost 4 bases and 2 bases, there was a span of 11 bases. Germline loops: CDR1 SGHAT, CDR2 FQNNGV.

This clone occurred once. V is TRBV18 and J is TRBJ1-4, with TRBD1 matching over 7 bases. Germline V gene sequence: CDR1 KGHSH, CDR2 LQKENI. Trimming cost V 4 bases and J 8 bases; bases outside gene matches: 4. The CDR3 is 13 amino acids. The CDR3 DNA is TGTGCCAGCTCACTGGGACAGACAGAAAAACTGTTTTTT. Translated, it gives CASSLGQTEKLFF.

V gene TRBV24-1 combines with J gene TRBJ2-2; 7 bases fit TRBD1. This CDR3 region has 16 residues. V trimming: 4 bases; J trimming: 1 base; junction bases outside the gene matches: 5. CDR1 KGHDR and CDR2 SFDVKD come from the germline V gene. This CDR3 is CATSDRQGLNTGELFF. DNA for the CDR3: TGTGCCACCAGTGACCGACAGGGTTTGAACACCGGGGAGCTGTTTTTT.

The sample holds many counts of this clone. This rearrangement joins TRBV12-3 or TRBV12-4 to TRBJ1-1, with TRBD1 identical over 8 bases. Trimming cost V 5 bases and J 6 bases; bases outside gene matches: 5. CDR3 length equals 13 residues. CDR3 DNA: TGTGCCAGCAGTCAGGACAGGGTCTCTGAAGCTTTCTTT. Translating gives CASSQDRVSEAFF.

This clone was picked up a small number of times. The gene calls are TRBV28 and TRBJ1-6, with TRBD1 matching 7 bases. Germline V gives CDR1 MDHEN, CDR2 SYDVKM. The CDR3 has 15 residues. The trim removed 3 bases at V and 10 bases at J, leaving 9 bases unmatched. In nucleotides, the CDR3 is TGTGCCAGCAGTTTCCTTCGCACAGGGGAATCACCCCTCCACTTT. Translation gives CASSFLRTGESPLHF.

This clone appeared a single time. V and J are TRBV5-8 and TRBJ2-5; tentatively, D is TRBD2 (5 bases). This CDR3 has 14 residues. Germline CDR1 and CDR2: SGHTS and YDEGEE. The V gene lost 4 bases and the J gene lost 3 bases, with 13 bases spanning the gap. The CDR3 DNA follows: TGTGCCAGCAGCCGCCGGGATCGAAAAGAGACCCAGTACTTC. It yields the protein CASSRRDRKETQYF. The full variable domain, its missing parts supplied by reference TRBV5-8 and TRBJ2-5, is EAGVTQSPTHLIKTRGQQATLRCSPISGHTSVYWYQQALGLGLQFLLWYDEGEERNRGNFPPRFSGRQFPNYSSELNVNALELEDSALYLCASSRRDRKETQYFGPGTRLLVL.

J is TRBJ2-3 and V is TRBV5-1; a possible D gene is TRBD2 (7 bases). V lost 0 bases and J lost 2, with 10 bases in between. This CDR3 spans 15 amino acids. CDR1 is SGHRS, CDR2 YFSETQ, per germline. The DNA for the CDR3 is TGCGCCAGCAGCTTGGGGCGGGGGCTCACAGATACGCAGTATTTT. It is translated as CASSLGRGLTDTQYF.

The chain couples TRBV3-1 (or the pseudogene TRBV3-2) to TRBJ1-3; TRBD1 agrees at 7 bases. Germline V gene lookup returns CDR1 LGHDT and CDR2 YNNKEL (reference sequence). The CDR3 runs to 14 residues. V dropped 4 bases and J dropped 2; count of bases not matched to a gene: 2. The CDR3 DNA reads TGTGCCAGCAGCCCCGGGACAGCTGGAAACACCATATATTTT. Translation: CASSPGTAGNTIYF.

The rearrangement joins TRBV6-5 to TRBJ2-5; TRBD1 is a possible D gene (6 bases). Germline CDR1 is MNHEY and CDR2 is SVGAGI. Trimming took 6 bases from V and 5 from J, leaving 19 bases between them. The CDR3 covers 15 residues. In DNA, the CDR3 is TGTGCCAGCAGCCCGGGACAATTGGGGTCGGAGACCCAGTACTTC. As protein: CASSPGQLGSETQYF.

The table lists this clone with a few counts. The gene calls are TRBV6-4 and TRBJ1-6; TRBD1 aligns across 7 bases. Germline CDR1 is MRHNA and CDR2 is SNTAGT. CDR3 length: 13 residues. Germline trimming cut 10 bases from V and 7 bases from J; bases unmatched to any gene: 7. The DNA for the CDR3 is TGTGCCACAAGACAGGGCCGAAATTCACCCCTCCACTTT. It translates to CATRQGRNSPLHF.

This chain connects TRBV4-1 to TRBJ1-6, with TRBD1 identical over 7 bases. Trimming at V came to 1 base and at J to 5 bases, leaving 5 bases not matched to a gene. This CDR3 is 16 amino acids long. Germline V lookup: CDR1 MGHRA, CDR2 YSYEKL. The CDR3 nucleotides read TGCGCCAGCAGCCAAGCGACAGGGAGAAATAATTCACCCCTCCACTTT. Its protein product is CASSQATGRNNSPLHF.

In its sample, this clone was seen a few times. The chain joins TRBV6-5 to TRBJ1-1, with 7 bases lining up with TRBD1. The germline V gene encodes CDR1 MNHEY and CDR2 SVGAGI. CDR3 length: 14 amino acids. The junction had 11 bases not matched to a gene; V was cut back by 8 bases and J by 5 bases. CDR3 protein: CASDRIGQATEAFF. The CDR3 DNA sequence: TGTGCCAGCGACAGGATCGGACAGGCTACTGAAGCTTTCTTT.

A few counts support this clone. The chain couples TRBV13 to TRBJ1-2; 9 nucleotides agree with TRBD1. V was clipped by 1 base and J by 3 bases; unmatched bases: 3. The V gene's germline CDR1 is PRHDT and CDR2 FYEKMQ (reference sequence). The CDR3 contains 15 residues. The CDR3 protein is CASSLAGTGHYGYTF. The CDR3, as DNA: TGTGCCAGCAGCTTAGCGGGGACAGGGCACTATGGCTACACCTTC.

The chain is built from TRBV19 and TRBJ2-7; no firm D call. CDR3 size: 14 residues. The ends were cut back, 1 base at V and 3 bases at J, with 10 bases in the middle. Looked up from germline, CDR1 is LNHDA and CDR2 is SQIVND (reference sequence). As DNA, the CDR3 is TGTGCCAGTAGTATAGGGATATCGGGCTACGAGCAGTACTTC. Its translation: CASSIGISGYEQYF.

The chain combines TRBV5-4 with TRBJ2-5; the D gene is possibly TRBD1 (6 bases). There are 16 residues in the CDR3. Germline CDR1 is SGHNT and CDR2 is YYREEE (reference sequence). V gave up 0 bases and J gave up 1 base, with 13 bases separating them. Written as DNA, the CDR3 is TGTGCCAGCAGCTTGGGAGTTACAGGGCCCCAAGAGACCCAGTACTTC. Its translation: CASSLGVTGPQETQYF.